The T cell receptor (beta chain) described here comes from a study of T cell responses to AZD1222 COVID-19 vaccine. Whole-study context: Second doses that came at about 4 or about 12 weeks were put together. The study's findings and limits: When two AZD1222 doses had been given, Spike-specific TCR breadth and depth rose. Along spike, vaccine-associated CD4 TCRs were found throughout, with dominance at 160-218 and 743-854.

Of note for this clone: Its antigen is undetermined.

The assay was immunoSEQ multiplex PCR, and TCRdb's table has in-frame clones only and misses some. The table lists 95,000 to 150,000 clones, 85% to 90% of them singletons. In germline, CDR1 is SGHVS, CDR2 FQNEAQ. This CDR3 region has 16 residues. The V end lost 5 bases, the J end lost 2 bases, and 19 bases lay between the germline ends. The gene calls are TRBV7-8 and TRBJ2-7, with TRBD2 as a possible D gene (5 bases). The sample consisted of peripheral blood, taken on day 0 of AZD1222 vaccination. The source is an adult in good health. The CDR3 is CASSPMRARPTYEQYF. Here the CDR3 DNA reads TGTGCCAGCAGCCCGATGAGGGCGCGACCTACCTACGAGCAGTACTTC.